This T cell receptor beta chain was profiled in a study of control samples from healthy donors and cancer patients. Germline lookup yields CDR1 SGHRS and CDR2 YFSETQ. V lost 2 bases to trimming and J lost 0 bases, with 11 bases between them. The CDR3 is 15 amino acids. Sequencing was performed with immunoSEQ multiplex PCR; in TCRdb, only in-frame clones are kept and a portion is missing. The sample records about 110,000 clones, 91% being singletons. The TCR comes from a woman aged 18-30 years in good health. The sample consisted of blood. J is TRBJ1-1 and V is TRBV5-1, with unresolved D. The CDR3 bases are TGCGCCAGCAGCTTATTCAGTAACATGAACACTGAAGCTTTCTTT. Its translation: CASSLFSNMNTEAFF.